Listed here are 2 T cell receptor beta chains from one sample, sequenced in a study of graft-versus-host responses after intestinal transplantation. Sequencing used immunoSEQ multiplex PCR; TCRdb keeps in-frame clones, though not all of them. This sample has around 110,000 clones, with 90% found just once. What these receptors recognize is not known. The sequenced sample was unstimulated CD4+ T cells sorted from spleen or lymph node cells, obtained before intestinal transplant. Receptors were obtained from a human donor who received an intestinal transplant.

This chain links TRBV7-2 with TRBJ2-2, with D possibly being TRBD1 (6 bases). Trimming took 4 bases from V and 6 from J, leaving 9 bases between them. The germline gives CDR1 SGHTA, CDR2 FQGNSA. The CDR3 runs to 13 residues. The CDR3 reads CASSSQGAGELFF. The CDR3 DNA is TGTGCCAGCAGCTCACAGGGTGCCGGGGAGCTGTTTTTT. The whole variable domain, filled in from reference TRBV7-2 and TRBJ2-2, reads GAGVSQSPSNKVTEKGKDVELRCDPISGHTALYWYRQSLGQGLEFLIYFQGNSAPDKSGLPSDRFSAERTGGSVSTLTIQRTQQEDSAVYLCASSSQGAGELFFGEGSRLTVL.

The J gene is TRBJ1-4, the V gene TRBV27; D is ambiguous. Germline CDR1 is MNHEY and CDR2 is SMNVEV (reference sequence). V lost 3 bases and J 2 bases, leaving 7 bases between the germline ends. The CDR3 consists of 14 residues. The CDR3, as DNA: TGTGCCAGCAGTTTGAGGCCGACTAATGAAAAACTGTTTTTT. Protein product: CASSLRPTNEKLFF.